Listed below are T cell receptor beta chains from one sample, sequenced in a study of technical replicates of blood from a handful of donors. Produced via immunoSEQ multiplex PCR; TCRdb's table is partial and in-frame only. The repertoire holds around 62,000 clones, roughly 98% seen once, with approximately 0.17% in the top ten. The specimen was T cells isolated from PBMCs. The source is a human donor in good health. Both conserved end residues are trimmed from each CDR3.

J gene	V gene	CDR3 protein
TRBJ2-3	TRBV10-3	AISESGQGADTQY
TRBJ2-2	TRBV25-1	ASSDHKRFGELF
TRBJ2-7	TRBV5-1	ASSQTGAYEQY
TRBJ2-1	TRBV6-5	ASRDTGVLYNEQF
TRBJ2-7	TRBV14	ASSQEGTGTEGLEQY
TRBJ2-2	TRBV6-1	ASSEAVGGRGELF
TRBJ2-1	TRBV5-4	ASSLDSSYNEQF
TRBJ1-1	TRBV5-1	ASSLTGIFTEAF
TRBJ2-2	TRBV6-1	ASRERRLAGLTGELF
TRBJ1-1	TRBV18	ASSVAGGRAF
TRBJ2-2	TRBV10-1	ASSSGTGELF
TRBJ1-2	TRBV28	ASGTGGSGYT
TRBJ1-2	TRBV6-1	ASSERWGRTSEYLGYT
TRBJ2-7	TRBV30	AWSNGLAGFAYEQY
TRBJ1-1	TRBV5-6	ASSADRGRADTEAF
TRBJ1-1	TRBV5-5	ASSSTVSLEAF
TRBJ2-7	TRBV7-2	ASSLGQLTYEQY
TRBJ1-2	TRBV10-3	AISESSGADGYT
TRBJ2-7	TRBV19	ASSIGGQPTYEQY
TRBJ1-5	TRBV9	ASRTGRPQH
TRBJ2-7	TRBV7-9	ASSRTGQGLSYEQY
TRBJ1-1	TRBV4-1	ASSQGHQGVTMNTEAF
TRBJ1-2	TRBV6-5	ASSPRDSLWGYT
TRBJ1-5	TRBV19	STNDSNQPQH
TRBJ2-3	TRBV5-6	ASSLRGTSGSVDTQY
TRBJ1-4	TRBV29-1	SAPDTNEKLF
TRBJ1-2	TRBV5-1	ASSLAVDRGLAGYT
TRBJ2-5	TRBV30	AWSGQVQETQY
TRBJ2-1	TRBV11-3	ASSQRDSNEQF
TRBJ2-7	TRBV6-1	ASSDLTGVKHEQY
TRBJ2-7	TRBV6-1	ASSERGGTVSLEQY
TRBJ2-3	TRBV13	ASSYKFGGRTDTQY
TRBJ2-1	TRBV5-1	ASAGKGYNEQF
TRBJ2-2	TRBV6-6	ASSYSLGVLSGELF
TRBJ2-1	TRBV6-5	ASSYSAGGNFNEQF
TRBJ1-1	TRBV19	ASSSTGTGLAF
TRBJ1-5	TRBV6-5	ASKSGQGNQPQH
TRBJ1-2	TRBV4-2	ASSREGQSYGYT
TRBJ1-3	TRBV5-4	ASSSQSSSGNTIY
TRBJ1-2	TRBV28	ASSLVVFGRSYGYT
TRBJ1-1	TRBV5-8	ATQGVRTEAF
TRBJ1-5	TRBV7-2	ASSTQGTQPQH
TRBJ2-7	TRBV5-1	ASRGQAGPYEQY
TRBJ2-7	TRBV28	ASGNREQY
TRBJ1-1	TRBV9	ASSDNLETARTEAF